The 24 T cell receptor beta chains reported below all come from one sample, sequenced in a study of Graves' ophthalmopathy and Graves' hyperthyroidism. The study amplified TCR beta CDR3 regions using RNA transcripts. HTBI-primed RT-PCR formed the first round, and a multiplex PCR formed the second. A single record per CDR3 protein comes from TCRdb applying MiXCR to the multiplex PCR reads. The sample holds some 200,000 distinct CDR3 sequences, just under 30% seen once. The sample comprised peripheral blood. These receptors came from a man in his fifties with Graves' ophthalmopathy.

This clonotype was seen at least ten times. V and J are TRBV20-1 and TRBJ2-2, with a possible D match to TRBD2 (6 bases). V gave up 0 bases and J gave up 3 bases, with 8 bases separating them. This CDR3 is built from 14 residues. The V gene's germline CDR1 is DFQATT and CDR2 SNEGSKA (reference sequence). The CDR3 bases are TGCAGTGCTAGAGATCAGCGGGACACCGGGGAGCTGTTTTTT. This sequence encodes CSARDQRDTGELFF.

This clonotype has ten or more counts. The chain is built from TRBV4-1 and TRBJ2-2, with TRBD2 identical over 11 bases. The CDR3 is 17 amino acids. Unmatched junction bases numbered 8, after V lost 4 bases and J lost 4 bases. Per germline, CDR1 MGHRA and CDR2 YSYEKL. The CDR3 spells CASSPLLAGGITGELFF. CDR3 DNA: TGCGCCAGCAGCCCCCTCCTAGCGGGAGGCATCACCGGGGAGCTGTTTTTT.

This clonotype was recorded at least ten times. The chain joins TRBV14 to TRBJ2-6, with D possibly being TRBD2 (6 bases). This CDR3 comprises 17 residues. From germline, CDR1 is SGHDN and CDR2 FVKESK. Trimming removed 0 bases at V and 3 bases at J, with 12 bases between. CDR3: CASSQDKGGFGANVLTF. As DNA, the CDR3 is TGTGCCAGCAGCCAAGACAAGGGAGGTTTTGGGGCCAACGTCCTGACTTTC.

This chain connects TRBV28 to TRBJ2-7; possible D gene TRBD1, 5 bases. This CDR3 contains 13 residues. V shed 4 bases and J shed 4 bases, with 11 bases lying between them. Germline CDR1 MDHEN, CDR2 SYDVKM. The CDR3 sequence: CASSSRVHYEQYF. The DNA for the CDR3 is TGTGCCAGCAGTTCCAGGGTTCATTACGAGCAGTACTTC.

This clonotype occurred many times. This chain joins TRBV2 and TRBJ2-5, with a possible D match to TRBD2 (6 bases). This CDR3 has 16 amino acids. The V end was cut by 2 bases, the J end by 7 bases, with 20 bases between. Per the germline V gene, CDR1 is SNHLY and CDR2 is FYNNEI. The CDR3 sequence: CASSERMASDTLTQYF. In DNA, the CDR3 is TGTGCCAGCAGTGAAAGGATGGCTAGCGATACGCTGACCCAGTACTTC.

This clonotype appeared many times. The rearrangement uses TRBV28 and TRBJ2-6, with 9 bases that match TRBD1. V gave up 6 bases and J gave up 2 bases; unmatched junction bases: 5. The CDR3 is made up of 16 amino acids. Germline lookup yields CDR1 MDHEN and CDR2 SYDVKM. The DNA for the CDR3 is TGTGCCAGCAGGGGACAGGGATGGCCTGGGGCCAACGTCCTGACTTTC. It yields the protein CASRGQGWPGANVLTF. The variable domain in full, with the rest retrieved from reference TRBV28 and TRBJ2-6, is DVKVTQSSRYLVKRTGEKVFLECVQDMDHENMFWYRQDPGLGLRLIYFSYDVKMKEKGDIPEGYSVSREKKERFSLILESASTNQTSMYLCASRGQGWPGANVLTFGAGSRLTVL.

The rearrangement joins TRBV29-1 to TRBJ1-3; D is uncertain. CDR1 and CDR2 (germline): SQVTM, ANQGSEA. With 4 bases removed from V and 4 bases from J, the gap between germline ends came to 11 bases. The CDR3 runs to 13 residues. CDR3 in amino acids: CSVVWSVGNTIYF. The CDR3 nucleotides are TGCAGCGTTGTCTGGTCAGTCGGAAACACCATATATTTT.

CDR3 sequence reads: CASSRDRGFGGYTF. CDR3 in DNA: TGTGCCAGCAGCCGGGACCGGGGTTTTGGGGGCTACACCTTC. The V gene is TRBV7-2, the J gene TRBJ1-2, with a tentative D call TRBD1 (5 bases). Germline V CDR1 and CDR2: SGHTA, FQGNSA. The CDR3 has 14 residues. V shed 5 bases and J shed 8 bases, with 18 bases lying between them.

The genes are TRBV6-2 or TRBV6-3 and TRBJ1-5; weak D call: TRBD1 (5 bases). The CDR3 length is 13 residues. The V end was cut by 2 bases, the J end by 7 bases, with 9 bases between. Germline V gene lookup returns CDR1 MNHEY and CDR2 SVGEGT. The CDR3 region is CASSYRGEQPQHF. CDR3 DNA sequence: TGTGCCAGCAGTTACCGGGGGGAACAGCCCCAGCATTTT.

A few counts support this clonotype. The chain links TRBV28 to TRBJ1-2; D is undetermined. The CDR3 is 15 residues long. CDR1 is MDHEN, CDR2 SYDVKM, per germline. V was trimmed by 6 bases and J by 8 bases, leaving 22 bases between them. The DNA of the CDR3 is TGTGCCAGCAGATATGGACCTTATACAGCGAAAGGCTACACCTTC. Amino acids: CASRYGPYTAKGYTF.

This clonotype showed up many times. The chain joins TRBV11-2 to TRBJ1-2; D uncertain. Trimming removed 0 bases from V and 7 bases from J, with 9 bases in between. CDR1 and CDR2 (germline): SGHAT, FQNNGV. CDR3 size: 13 residues. CDR3 loop: CASSLEPLSGYTF. The CDR3 DNA follows: TGTGCCAGCAGCTTAGAACCTCTGAGTGGCTACACCTTC.

This clonotype was recorded many times. V is TRBV19 and J is TRBJ2-7; the match to TRBD2 covers 8 bases. This CDR3 has 19 residues. The V and J ends lost 1 base and 5 bases, in that order; junction bases with no gene match: 19. CDR1 and CDR2 (germline): LNHDA, SQIVND (reference sequence). In DNA form, the CDR3 reads TGTGCCAGTAGTATAGCCCCGGGGAGGGTAGCGGGACTGGAAAACGAGCAGTACTTC. Its protein is CASSIAPGRVAGLENEQYF.

This clonotype was seen repeatedly, ten times or more. V is TRBV4-1 and J is TRBJ2-5; D gene unclear. This CDR3 has 12 residues. The germline V gene encodes CDR1 MGHRA and CDR2 YSYEKL. Trimming pared 3 bases from V and 4 bases from J, leaving 6 bases between. The CDR3 coding sequence is TGCGCCAGCAGCCACGTTCCAGAGACCCAGTACTTC. Translation gives CASSHVPETQYF.

CDR3 DNA: TGTGCCAGCAGCCCTGGAGTGGATAATTCACCCCTCCACTTT. This gives the protein CASSPGVDNSPLHF. This chain connects TRBV6-1 to TRBJ1-6; D unresolved. CDR3 length equals 14 residues. Germline V lookup: CDR1 MNHNS, CDR2 SASEGT. V was pared by 6 bases and J by 5 bases, with 11 bases between.

This clonotype was counted many times. The chain uses TRBV3-1 and TRBJ2-7; D uncertain. Trimming cost V 0 bases and J 5 bases, with 11 bases left between them. CDR3 length: 14 residues. Germline assignment: CDR1 LGHDT and CDR2 YNNKEL (reference sequence). As DNA, the CDR3 is TGTGCCAGCAGCCAAGAACCAGGCAAAGACGAGCAGTACTTC. Protein product: CASSQEPGKDEQYF.

This clonotype was detected ten times or more. The chain combines TRBV11-2 with TRBJ2-7; D is unclear. CDR1 and CDR2 (germline): SGHAT, FQNNGV. The length of the CDR3 is 16 residues. V gave up 1 base and J gave up 4 bases, with 17 bases separating them. CDR3 protein: CASSLVGWAESYEQYF. The CDR3 nucleotides are TGTGCCAGCAGCTTAGTAGGTTGGGCAGAGAGTTACGAGCAGTACTTC.

This clonotype has ten or more counts. This chain links TRBV7-9 with TRBJ2-2; the D gene is possibly TRBD1 (5 bases). Germline CDR1 reads SEHNR; CDR2 reads FQNEAQ (reference sequence). Trimming took 1 base from V and 4 from J, leaving 10 bases between them. The CDR3 consists of 15 residues. The CDR3 DNA reads as TGTGCCAGCAGCTTAGGGACATGGGGCACCGGGGAGCTGTTTTTT. Protein: CASSLGTWGTGELFF.

The rearrangement joins TRBV12-3 or TRBV12-4 to TRBJ1-3, with D uncertain. V was shortened by 6 bases and J by 4 bases, with 16 bases between the two germline ends. The CDR3 consists of 15 residues. The chain's CDR3 is CASSHKRPPGNTIYF. For the CDR3, the DNA is TGTGCCAGCAGCCACAAAAGACCACCCGGAAACACCATATATTTT.

In this sample, this clonotype turned up many times. This chain joins TRBV28 and TRBJ2-7; D perhaps matches TRBD1 (6 bases). Germline assignment: CDR1 MDHEN and CDR2 SYDVKM. CDR3 length equals 15 residues. Trimming took off 5 bases at V and 3 bases at J, with 17 bases between the two ends. The DNA of the CDR3 is TGTGCCAGCAGTCGCCGACAGGTATTTGACTACGAGCAGTACTTC. This encodes CASSRRQVFDYEQYF.

The table lists this clonotype with many counts. The chain links TRBV6-5 to TRBJ2-7, with 8 bases aligning to TRBD1. In germline, CDR1 is MNHEY, CDR2 SVGAGI. This CDR3 has 16 residues. Trimming cost V 5 bases and J 4 bases; bases outside gene matches: 13. The CDR3 DNA sequence: TGTGCCAGCAGTCGATACCTAACAGGGGGATTTTACGAGCAGTACTTC. Amino acids: CASSRYLTGGFYEQYF.

This clonotype is a singleton in its sample. The rearrangement uses TRBV28 and TRBJ2-2, with TRBD1 matching 9 bases. This CDR3 is built from 19 residues. The trim removed 3 bases at V and 6 bases at J, leaving 17 bases unmatched. CDR1 and CDR2 from the germline V gene are MDHEN and SYDVKM. CDR3 in amino acids: CASSLIRLGRDRDSGELFF. The CDR3, as DNA: TGTGCCAGCAGTTTGATTCGGCTGGGCCGGGACAGGGACTCCGGGGAGCTGTTTTTT.

This clonotype was detected many times. The chain recombines TRBV5-6 with TRBJ2-5; TRBD1 agrees at 7 bases. Unmatched junction bases numbered 7, after V lost 6 bases and J lost 5 bases. The germline V gene encodes CDR1 SGHDT and CDR2 YYEEEE. CDR3 length: 13 residues. The CDR3 reads CASTLGQAETQYF. The CDR3 nucleotides read TGTGCCAGCACCTTAGGACAGGCGGAGACCCAGTACTTC.

This clonotype has ten or more counts. CDR3 loop: CASSEVGPNTGELFF. CDR3 in DNA: TGTGCCAGCAGTGAAGTTGGACCGAACACCGGGGAGCTGTTTTTT. The chain recombines TRBV2 with TRBJ2-2; D gene uncertain. Deletions cut 1 base from V and 0 bases from J, with 6 bases between. Germline CDR1 reads SNHLY; CDR2 reads FYNNEI. The CDR3 loop spans 15 amino acids. The full variable domain, rest sourced from reference TRBV2 and TRBJ2-2, is EPEVTQTPSHQVTQMGQEVILRCVPISNHLYFYWYRQILGQKVEFLVSFYNNEISEKSEIFDDQFSVERPDGSNFTLKIRSTKLEDSAMYFCASSEVGPNTGELFFGEGSRLTVL.

The rearrangement links TRBV6-5 to TRBJ2-5, with 10 bases that match TRBD2. Looked up from germline, CDR1 is MNHEY and CDR2 is SVGAGI. The CDR3 totals 16 residues. V shed 1 base, J shed 3 bases, and the junction held 5 bases outside the gene matches. The CDR3 bases are TGTGCCAGCAGTTACTTCCGACTAGCGGGCGAAGAGACCCAGTACTTC. This encodes CASSYFRLAGEETQYF.